This passage covers 15 T cell receptor beta chains from one sample sequenced in a study of T cell responses to AZD1222 COVID-19 vaccine. Generated by immunoSEQ multiplex PCR, the TCRdb table keeps only in-frame clones and is missing some. The sample holds 150,000 to 180,000 clones, roughly nine tenths seen once. The specimen was peripheral blood, collected on day 0 of AZD1222 vaccination. The receptor set was obtained from an adult in good health.

The chain uses TRBV24-1 and TRBJ2-1, with 7 nucleotides matching TRBD2. The germline gives CDR1 KGHDR, CDR2 SFDVKD. V lost 3 bases and J lost 0; bases outside the gene matches: 4. This CDR3 contains 16 residues. CDR3: CATSDQGGSSYNEQFF. Here the CDR3 DNA reads TGTGCCACCAGTGATCAAGGCGGGAGCTCCTACAATGAGCAGTTCTTC.

V gene TRBV10-3 combines with J gene TRBJ1-3, with D possibly TRBD1 on 5 matching bases. The CDR3 is 12 amino acids. The V end lost 0 bases, the J end lost 11 bases, and 8 bases lay between the germline ends. Germline-derived CDR1 and CDR2 are ENHRY and SYGVKD. This CDR3 is CAISESGTAIYF. The CDR3 nucleotides read TGTGCCATCAGTGAGTCGGGGACCGCCATATATTTT.

This chain joins TRBV6-5 and TRBJ2-7; D is ambiguous. V was cut by 6 bases and J by 0 bases, with 12 bases left in between. In germline, CDR1 is MNHEY, CDR2 SVGAGI. This CDR3 region has 14 residues. The CDR3 loop reads CASSLTESSYEQYF. The CDR3 DNA sequence: TGTGCCAGCAGCTTGACTGAGAGCTCCTACGAGCAGTACTTC.

The chain combines TRBV7-9 with TRBJ2-2; D tentatively fits TRBD1 or TRBD2 (5 bases each). The CDR3 extends over 16 amino acids. V was clipped by 2 bases and J by 4 bases, with 14 bases between them. CDR1 and CDR2 from the germline V gene are SEHNR and FQNEAQ (reference sequence). The CDR3 nucleotides read TGTGCCAGCAGCTTATTGTTTTCTGGGGGCACCGGGGAGCTGTTTTTT. It translates to CASSLLFSGGTGELFF.

This clone has only one observation. The CDR3 reads CAIQGTTSGGSSSYNEQFF. The CDR3 coding sequence is TGTGCCATCCAGGGAACTACTAGCGGGGGGTCGAGCTCCTACAATGAGCAGTTCTTC. The chain has TRBV2 and TRBJ2-1, with 12 bases that match TRBD2. J lost 0 bases, V lost 10 bases, and 16 bases had no gene match. Germline assignment: CDR1 SNHLY and CDR2 FYNNEI. The CDR3 has 19 amino acids. Full variable domain (outside the CDR3, taken from reference TRBV2 and TRBJ2-1): EPEVTQTPSHQVTQMGQEVILRCVPISNHLYFYWYRQILGQKVEFLVSFYNNEISEKSEIFDDQFSVERPDGSNFTLKIRSTKLEDSAMYFCAIQGTTSGGSSSYNEQFFGPGTRLTVL.

The chain joins TRBV7-9 to TRBJ1-2; no clear D. V was shortened by 3 bases and J by 0 bases, with 11 bases between the two germline ends. CDR1 is SEHNR and CDR2 is FQNEAQ in the germline V gene (reference sequence). The CDR3 consists of 15 residues. The CDR3 nucleotides read TGTGCCAGCAGCTTGAGTACCGAGACTAACTATGGCTACACCTTC. Translated, it gives CASSLSTETNYGYTF. Supplemented by reference TRBV7-9 and TRBJ1-2, the full variable domain reads DTGVSQNPRHKITKRGQNVTFRCDPISEHNRLYWYRQTLGQGPEFLTYFQNEAQLEKSRLLSDRFSAERPKGSFSTLEIQRTEQGDSAMYLCASSLSTETNYGYTFGSGTRLTVV.

This chain uses TRBV5-4 with TRBJ1-3; perhaps TRBD1 as D (6 bases). Germline CDR1 SGHNT, CDR2 YYREEE (reference sequence). CDR3 length equals 16 residues. V was shortened by 3 bases and J by 4 bases, with 17 bases between the two germline ends. The CDR3 loop is CASSSAGGQQGNTIYF. The CDR3 DNA is TGTGCCAGCAGCTCCGCGGGGGGCCAACAGGGAAACACCATATATTTT.

V usage is TRBV5-1 and J usage is TRBJ2-3; D is undetermined. V shed 8 bases and J shed 1 base, with 14 bases lying between them. In germline, CDR1 is SGHRS, CDR2 YFSETQ. The CDR3 sequence is 14 residues long. The CDR3 protein is CASTLNSGTDTQYF. The CDR3 DNA reads TGCGCCAGTACCCTCAACTCTGGCACAGATACGCAGTATTTT.

The gene calls are TRBV9 and TRBJ2-7, with TRBD2 matching 10 bases. Losses at the gene ends were 4 bases for V and 9 bases for J; bases not matched to a gene: 4. The CDR3 runs to 12 residues. Germline V lookup: CDR1 SGDLS, CDR2 YYNGEE. The CDR3 DNA follows: TGTGCCAGCAGCCCCCCTAGCGGGAGGCAGTACTTC. This codes for CASSPPSGRQYF.

The chain combines TRBV7-3 with TRBJ1-1; 8 bases align to TRBD1. Germline V gives CDR1 SGHTA, CDR2 FQGTGA. The J segment lost 7 bases and the V segment lost 2 bases, leaving 9 bases of the junction unmatched. The CDR3 has 15 amino acids. This chain's CDR3 is CASSLGSDRVGEAFF. The DNA for the CDR3 is TGTGCCAGCAGCTTAGGGTCGGACAGGGTAGGTGAAGCTTTCTTT. The full variable domain, in which reference TRBV7-3 and TRBJ1-1 provide the parts outside the CDR3, is GAGVSQTPSNKVTEKGKYVELRCDPISGHTALYWYRQSLGQGPEFLIYFQGTGAADDSGLPNDRFFAVRPEGSVSTLKIQRTERGDSAVYLCASSLGSDRVGEAFFGQGTRLTVV.

The V and J genes are TRBV7-9 and TRBJ1-2, with no clear D. CDR3 size: 13 residues. The ends were cut back, 6 bases at V and 0 bases at J, with 8 bases in the middle. Germline values: CDR1 SEHNR, CDR2 FQNEAQ (reference sequence). The CDR3 loop is CASSPQSNYGYTF. Written as DNA, the CDR3 is TGTGCCAGCAGTCCACAGTCTAACTATGGCTACACCTTC.

The rearrangement joins TRBV6-5 to TRBJ1-3; the D gene is possibly TRBD1 (6 bases). The CDR3 has 15 amino acids. With 6 bases removed from V and 4 bases from J, the gap between germline ends came to 16 bases. Germline values: CDR1 MNHEY, CDR2 SVGAGI. The CDR3 loop is CASSRRGVVGNTIYF. The CDR3 nucleotides read TGTGCCAGCAGCAGAAGGGGGGTGGTCGGAAACACCATATATTTT.

This clone turned up a few times. The V and J genes are TRBV5-6 and TRBJ1-3; unclear D gene. CDR3 size: 12 residues. With 2 bases removed from V and 5 bases from J, the gap between germline ends came to 5 bases. Germline loops: CDR1 SGHDT, CDR2 YYEEEE. The CDR3 coding sequence is TGTGCCAGCAGCTTTCAGAGAAACACCATATATTTT. Translation: CASSFQRNTIYF.

Only a few counts were recorded for this clone. The rearrangement links TRBV3-1 (or the pseudogene TRBV3-2) to TRBJ2-2; unclear D gene. Trimming pared 4 bases from V and 5 bases from J, leaving 11 bases between. This CDR3 is 14 amino acids long. The germline gives CDR1 LGHDT, CDR2 YNNKEL (reference sequence). The CDR3 sequence: CASSLTVRTGELFF. DNA for the CDR3: TGTGCCAGCAGCCTCACCGTGAGAACCGGGGAGCTGTTTTTT.

The rearrangement joins TRBV28 to TRBJ2-7; tentatively, D is TRBD1 or TRBD2 (6 bases each). The V gene lost 6 bases and the J gene lost 2 bases, with 14 bases spanning the gap. Germline V lookup: CDR1 MDHEN, CDR2 SYDVKM. The CDR3 extends over 14 amino acids. DNA of the CDR3: TGTGCCAGCAGCCAAGGACAGCGGGCCTACGAGCAGTACTTC. It specifies CASSQGQRAYEQYF.